Given below is one T cell receptor (beta chain) in context. Its target is not known. This clone may be a read error of a much larger clone one base away. This sample was included in a study of post-analysis software for immune sequencing data. Study-level findings and limits: The authors found that F measure strongly co-clustered same-batch samples. The study found TRBV5-6, TRBV5-1 and TRBV20-1 among 5 or 6 TRBV segments more frequent in patients than controls.

Germline values: CDR1 MNHNY, CDR2 SVGAGI (reference sequence). CDR3 length: 15 amino acids. cDNA libraries for TCR beta contained unique molecular identifiers. Each CDR3 protein gets one entry after TCRdb re-called the PCR reads with MiXCR. This sample has about 460,000 distinct CDR3 sequences, with nearly 45% found just once. The sequence derives from a girl aged 10-17 years with multiple sclerosis. This chain uses TRBV6-6 with TRBJ2-5; 9 bases are a match to TRBD1. The end of the DNA is better explained by TRBJ2-7, so the J call may be wrong. The sequencing input was blood. In DNA, the CDR3 is TGTGCCAGCAGTTCCCCCGACAGGGGGTGCTACGAGCAGTACTTC. It encodes CASSSPDRGCYEQYF.